This TCR beta chain was profiled in a study of patients and donors after allogeneic stem cell transplantation. This CDR3 region has 15 residues. V shed 3 bases and J shed 4 bases, with 14 bases lying between them. Germline V gene lookup returns CDR1 ENHRY and CDR2 SYGVKD. TCRdb reprocessed the RT-PCR reads via MiXCR and lists one record per CDR3 protein. This table has about 230,000 distinct CDR3 sequences, 14% appearing once. This clonotype was recorded at least ten times. Sequencing input: blood, either unsorted or a sorted T cell fraction (not recorded which). The clonotype comes from a human donor who was either an allogeneic HSCT recipient or a stem cell or donor lymphocyte infusion donor (not recorded which). It is not recorded whose cells these are; they may come from a transplant donor. V usage is TRBV10-3 and J usage is TRBJ2-3; D perhaps matches TRBD1 (5 bases). CDR3 nucleotide sequence: TGTGCCATCAGTGATGTTGTCAGGGTGGCAGATACGCAGTATTTT. Protein: CAISDVVRVADTQYF.